The clone carrying this T cell receptor beta chain showed up just a few times. Antigen specificity is unknown. Reverse transcribed after extraction, RNA yielded cDNA as the sequencing template. Clones were read by immunoSEQ multiplex PCR, and TCRdb kept only the in-frame ones, dropping some. There are 120,000 or so clones in the sample; around 60% occur only once, and 4.5% to 6% lies in the top ten. The CDR3 length is 15 residues. In germline, CDR1 is MGHDK, CDR2 SYGVNS. J gave up 5 bases and V 4 bases, and 11 bases lay outside the gene matches. This entry is derived from a study of CD8+ T cells in alopecia areata. Study conclusions and caveats: In patients, TCRs were shared less clearly than in mice, and HLA may possibly be involved.

The sample's treatment: oral pan-JAK inhibitor, 5-10 mg twice daily. This rearrangement joins TRBV25-1 to TRBJ2-7; 7 bases are a match to TRBD1. The sequencing here drew on CD4+ T cells sorted from blood, taken at week 4, from a patient treated with tofacitinib. This sequence was found in a human donor with alopecia areata. The CDR3 region has the DNA TGTGCCAGCAGTGGACATGACAGGGACGGGGACGAGCAGTACTTC. Protein: CASSGHDRDGDEQYF.